This TCR beta chain is from a study of regulatory T cells in long-lasting Graves disease. The sample holds many counts of this clonotype. Described time point: newly diagnosed GD, antithyroid drugs for less than 3 months. Extracted PBMC RNA gave rise to the TCR library. Combining iRepertoire HTBI primers with Arm-PCR of CDR3 regions, the authors built TCR beta libraries. TCRdb redid the calling of the multiplex PCR reads with MiXCR, one entry per CDR3 protein. The sample shows roughly 400,000 distinct CDR3 sequences, 15% of them seen only once. Another study also made use of these data, one on T cells in Graves' hyperthyroidism and ophthalmopathy.

The sample in question was peripheral blood mononuclear cells (PBMCs), obtained at new diagnosis, from a patient treated with antithyroid drugs. The sequence derives from a middle-aged woman with Graves disease.

The CDR3 protein is CSASLGQNTDTQYF. The CDR3 region has the DNA TGCAGTGCTAGCCTTGGGCAGAACACAGATACGCAGTATTTT. The V call is TRBV20-1, the J call TRBJ2-3; D is unresolved. The V gene lost 3 bases and the J gene lost 2 bases, with 12 bases spanning the gap. The CDR3 is 14 amino acids. The germline CDR1 and CDR2 sequences are DFQATT and SNEGSKA (reference sequence).